This T cell receptor beta chain originates from a study of blood T cell repertoires in COVID-19. Study at large: COVID-19 samples from acute and convalescent phases originated in the United States, Italy and Spain.

Participants were aged roughly 18 to 95 years, lived in roughly 23 US areas, and enrolled virtually. A PCR-confirmed or clinician-diagnosed COVID-19 case had contacted exposed participants within 2 weeks of entry. In the source study's methods: The assay estimated nucleated cells by amplifying reference gene primers. This table comes from immunoSEQ multiplex PCR, and its TCRdb copy is limited to in-frame clones, with some not included. From that table come the V and J calls and clone size; the DNA was used to work out D and trimming. The data contain 350,000 to 450,000 clones, about nine tenths of them seen just once; the ten biggest clones take up more than 0.85%. Germline V gives CDR1 SGHNT, CDR2 YENEEA. CDR3 length: 16 amino acids. V trimming: 5 bases; J trimming: 3 bases; junction bases outside the gene matches: 4.

Sequenced material: PBMCs or T cells enriched from blood (not recorded which). The clonotype was recovered from a woman between 35 and 50 years old who had been exposed to COVID-19. V and J are TRBV11-3 and TRBJ2-6; 10 positions match TRBD2. The CDR3 DNA is TGTGCCAGCAGCCTAGCGGGAGTGGGTGGGGCCAACGTCCTGACTTTC. It encodes CASSLAGVGGANVLTF.